These T cell receptor beta chains were read from a single sample in a study of cytomegalovirus exposure and HLA in healthy donors. Profiled with immunoSEQ multiplex PCR; TCRdb holds only in-frame clones, not every one. The sample holds hundreds of thousands of clones; 86% are singletons and the top ten take about 0.8%. Sequencing was done on a sample of PBMCs. The receptor set was obtained from a woman younger than 30 in good health and CMV-seronegative. CDR3s include the opening cysteine and the closing phenylalanine or tryptophan. The D gene is left open where the match is weak. Not every row has a clone size; where given, it reads once, few, many or a size class.

CDR3 protein | CDR3 DNA | V gene | clone size | J gene | D gene
CASSSWGGDYQPQHF | TGTGCCAGCAGTTCGTGGGGAGGGGATTACCAGCCCCAGCATTTT | TRBV28 | NA | TRBJ1-5 | NA
CASRLLQGAGNTIYF | TGTGCCAGTCGGTTATTACAGGGGGCTGGAAACACCATATATTTT | TRBV6-1 | NA | TRBJ1-3 | TRBD1
CASSLPRGAGELFF | TGTGCCAGCAGTTTACCGCGGGGGGCCGGGGAGCTGTTTTTT | TRBV28 | few | TRBJ2-2 | TRBD2
CASSASGDEQFF | TGTGCCAGCAGCGCTAGTGGAGATGAGCAGTTCTTC | TRBV9 | NA | TRBJ2-1 | NA
CASSRRQGSTNEQFF | TGTGCCAGCAGTCGTCGACAGGGGAGTACCAATGAGCAGTTCTTC | TRBV2 | NA | TRBJ2-1 | TRBD1
CASSFPGGHREQFF | TGTGCCAGCAGCTTCCCGGGGGGGCACCGGGAGCAGTTCTTC | TRBV7-6 | once | TRBJ2-1 | TRBD2
CASSWDTKYGYTF | TGTGCCAGCAGTTGGGACACCAAATATGGCTACACCTTC | TRBV5-8 | once | TRBJ1-2 | NA
CASSPGQKNDQETQYF | TGTGCCAGCAGCCCCGGACAGAAGAACGATCAAGAGACCCAGTACTTC | TRBV5-8 | NA | TRBJ2-5 | NA
CASSSTGPNEQYF | TGTGCCAGCAGTTCCACAGGACCAAACGAGCAGTACTTC | TRBV5-4 | NA | TRBJ2-7 | NA
CASSYSKRGDYNEQFF | TGTGCCAGCAGTTACTCGAAGCGGGGGGACTACAATGAGCAGTTCTTC | TRBV6-6 | NA | TRBJ2-1 | TRBD2
CASSRDSRSGNTIYF | TGCGCCAGCAGCCGGGACAGTCGCTCTGGAAACACCATATATTTT | TRBV5-1 | NA | TRBJ1-3 | TRBD1
CASSWRTNTEAFF | TGCGCCAGCAGCTGGAGGACGAACACTGAAGCTTTCTTT | TRBV5-1 | NA | TRBJ1-1 | NA
CASSPIAVNFEQYF | TGTGCCAGCAGCCCCATCGCCGTAAACTTCGAGCAGTACTTC | TRBV14 | NA | TRBJ2-7 | NA
CASSLEGGRGNQPQHF | TGTGCCAGCAGCTTAGAAGGAGGGAGAGGCAATCAGCCCCAGCATTTT | TRBV11-2 | NA | TRBJ1-5 | NA
CASSEDGQAAFSYEQYF | TGCGCCAGCAGTGAAGATGGACAGGCCGCCTTCTCCTACGAGCAGTACTTC | TRBV10-1 | NA | TRBJ2-7 | TRBD1
CASRTGVMNEQFF | TGTGCCAGCAGGACAGGGGTTATGAATGAGCAGTTCTTC | TRBV25-1 | NA | TRBJ2-1 | TRBD1
CASSPLWASYEQYF | TGTGCCAGCAGCCCACTCTGGGCCTCCTACGAGCAGTACTTC | TRBV27 | NA | TRBJ2-7 | NA
CAWDGLAGITYNEQFF | TGTGCCTGGGATGGACTAGCGGGCATTACCTACAATGAGCAGTTCTTC | TRBV30 | NA | TRBJ2-1 | TRBD2
CASSHREPQGAGEAFF | TGTGCCAGCAGCCACCGGGAACCACAGGGGGCAGGTGAAGCTTTCTTT | TRBV13 | NA | TRBJ1-1 | TRBD1
CASIRLAGKGEQFF | TGTGCCAGCATTCGGCTAGCGGGGAAAGGTGAGCAGTTCTTC | TRBV27 | once | TRBJ2-1 | TRBD2
CASSQSPDRTQPLHF | TGCGCCAGCAGCCAAAGCCCGGACAGGACACAACCTCTCCACTTT | TRBV4-1 | NA | TRBJ1-6 | TRBD1
CASSGTSGYNEQFF | TGCGCCAGCTCCGGGACTAGCGGCTACAATGAGCAGTTCTTC | TRBV4-1 | NA | TRBJ2-1 | TRBD2
CSVRGQLSGNTIYF | TGCAGCGTGAGGGGGCAGCTCTCTGGAAACACCATATATTTT | TRBV29-1 | NA | TRBJ1-3 | TRBD1
CASSPDSLSNYGYTF | TGTGCCAGCTCACCCGACAGCCTGAGTAACTATGGCTACACCTTC | TRBV18 | NA | TRBJ1-2 | NA
CASSRDSREYYEQYF | TGCGCCAGCAGCCGGGATTCCCGGGAGTACTACGAGCAGTACTTC | TRBV5-1 | once | TRBJ2-7 | NA
CAISLGQGASYEQYF | TGTGCCATCAGTCTAGGACAGGGAGCCTCCTACGAGCAGTACTTC | TRBV10-3 | NA | TRBJ2-7 | TRBD1
CASSVTHYSNQPQHF | TGTGCCAGTAGTGTCACACACTATAGCAATCAGCCCCAGCATTTT | TRBV19 | NA | TRBJ1-5 | NA
CASTDTGELFF | TGTGCCAGCACTGACACCGGGGAGCTGTTTTTT | TRBV2 | NA | TRBJ2-2 | NA
CASSPGLAGERETQYF | TGTGCCAGCAGTCCGGGACTAGCGGGAGAAAGAGAGACCCAGTACTTC | TRBV2 | NA | TRBJ2-5 | TRBD2
CASSEFSVHEQYF | TGTGCCAGCAGTGAATTCTCCGTCCACGAGCAGTACTTC | TRBV2 | NA | TRBJ2-7 | NA
CASSAHDRRFLNTEAFF | TGCGCCAGCAGCGCCCATGACAGGAGGTTCCTGAACACTGAAGCTTTCTTT | TRBV5-1 | NA | TRBJ1-1 | NA
CASSSSGTGTYEQYF | TGTGCCAGCAGCTCCTCCGGGACAGGGACCTACGAGCAGTACTTC | TRBV11-2 | few | TRBJ2-7 | TRBD1
CASSPQGANTEAFF | TGTGCCAGCTCACCTCAGGGGGCAAACACTGAAGCTTTCTTT | TRBV18 | few | TRBJ1-1 | TRBD1
CSATTGSGANVLTF | TGCAGCGCCACGACAGGGTCTGGGGCCAACGTCCTGACTTTC | TRBV29-1 | NA | TRBJ2-6 | TRBD1
CASSYTSGITYEQYF | TGTGCCAGCAGCTATACTAGCGGGATCACCTACGAGCAGTACTTC | TRBV7-2 | once | TRBJ2-7 | TRBD2
CASSRTSGGLDTQYF | TGTGCCAGCAGCCGCACTAGCGGGGGGCTAGATACGCAGTATTTT | TRBV6-1 | NA | TRBJ2-3 | TRBD2
CASRGLGAEQYF | TGCGCCAGCAGAGGACTGGGGGCCGAGCAGTACTTC | TRBV10-2 | NA | TRBJ2-7 | NA
CASSSKTWSSSYEQYF | TGTGCCAGCAGCTCGAAGACTTGGAGTAGCTCCTACGAGCAGTACTTC | TRBV7-2 | NA | TRBJ2-7 | NA
CASSISGVYGNTIYF | TGCGCCAGCAGCATCTCAGGGGTATATGGAAACACCATATATTTT | TRBV5-1 | NA | TRBJ1-3 | NA
CASSDGTGGADTQYF | TGTGCCAGCAGTGATGGTACCGGGGGGGCAGATACGCAGTATTTT | TRBV6-1 | once | TRBJ2-3 | TRBD2
CASSLARRGAWEQYF | TGTGCCAGCAGCTTGGCCCGGCGGGGAGCTTGGGAGCAGTACTTC | TRBV5-6 | few | TRBJ2-7 | NA
CASSLQAGGYYEQYF | TGCGCCAGCAGCCTGCAAGCGGGAGGGTATTACGAGCAGTACTTC | TRBV4-1 | NA | TRBJ2-7 | TRBD2
CASSLGGLSSYNEQFF | TGCGCCAGCAGCTTGGGCGGCTTAAGCTCCTACAATGAGCAGTTCTTC | TRBV5-1 | NA | TRBJ2-1 | NA
CASSLSREQETQYF | TGTGCCAGCAGTTTAAGCAGGGAACAAGAGACCCAGTACTTC | TRBV28 | few | TRBJ2-5 | NA
CASRPGGSYNEQFF | TGTGCCAGCAGGCCGGGAGGCTCCTACAATGAGCAGTTCTTC | TRBV27 | NA | TRBJ2-1 | TRBD2
CASSQDLEGGKNIQYF | TGTGCCAGCAGCCAAGATTTGGAGGGAGGGAAAAACATTCAGTACTTC | TRBV4-2 | NA | TRBJ2-4 | TRBD2
CASSVGKRDEQYF | TGTGCCAGCAGTGTGGGGAAGAGGGATGAGCAGTACTTC | TRBV6-1 | NA | TRBJ2-7 | NA
CASSKPEGAAQPQHF | TGTGCCAGCAGTAAACCCGAGGGGGCTGCTCAGCCCCAGCATTTT | TRBV2 | NA | TRBJ1-5 | TRBD1
CASSVRSGNTEAFF | TGCGCCAGCAGCGTGAGATCAGGGAACACTGAAGCTTTCTTT | TRBV5-1 | NA | TRBJ1-1 | NA
CASRTTADEQYF | TGTGCCAGCAGAACTACAGCGGACGAGCAGTACTTC | TRBV28 | NA | TRBJ2-7 | NA
CATSGKGSGLYNEQFF | TGTGCCACCAGCGGAAAGGGTAGCGGTCTCTACAATGAGCAGTTCTTC | TRBV15 | NA | TRBJ2-1 | NA
CASSSPSMLFYEQYF | TGTGCCAGCAGTTCTCCCAGTATGCTCTTCTACGAGCAGTACTTC | TRBV28 | once | TRBJ2-7 | NA
CASSVSPLQPQHF | TGTGCCAGCAGCGTAAGCCCTCTTCAGCCCCAGCATTTT | TRBV9 | NA | TRBJ1-5 | NA
CASSLPTGENYGYTF | TGTGCCAGCAGCCTTCCGACAGGAGAAAACTATGGCTACACCTTC | TRBV5-6 | NA | TRBJ1-2 | NA